These 6 T cell receptor beta chains share one sample of origin, sequenced in a study of blood T cell repertoires in COVID-19. Here immunoSEQ multiplex PCR was the method, and the copy in TCRdb shows in-frame clones only, minus some. The repertoire consists of 130,000 or so clones, with around four fifths occurring once and the leading ten covering about 2.3%. Sample: PBMCs or T cells enriched from blood (not recorded which). Receptor source: a man aged 35 to 55 with acute COVID-19.

V is TRBV19 and J is TRBJ2-1, with D maybe TRBD1 (5 bases). Between the trimmed V and J ends, which lost 8 bases and 3 bases, there was a span of 11 bases. Germline V lookup: CDR1 LNHDA, CDR2 SQIVND (reference sequence). The CDR3 loop spans 13 amino acids. CDR3 in amino acids: CASSGIFYNEQFF. The CDR3 DNA reads TGTGCCAGTTCAGGGATTTTCTACAATGAGCAGTTCTTC.

This clone has only a few counts. This chain joins TRBV10-2 and TRBJ1-2; no firm D call. The germline V gene has CDR1 WSHSY and CDR2 SAAADI. The CDR3 is 14 amino acids. V lost 10 bases, J lost 4 bases, and 19 bases lay in between. DNA of the CDR3: TGCGCCACCGAAGACGACGGACTCTCCTATGGCTACACCTTC. Amino acid sequence: CATEDDGLSYGYTF.

The V call is TRBV19, the J call TRBJ2-2; the match to TRBD1 covers 7 bases. The CDR3 is made up of 13 amino acids. The germline gives CDR1 LNHDA, CDR2 SQIVND (reference sequence). V dropped 11 bases and J dropped 2; count of bases not matched to a gene: 5. The CDR3 loop reads CAGGQQNTGELFF. In nucleotides, the CDR3 is TGTGCCGGGGGACAGCAAAACACCGGGGAGCTGTTTTTT.

This chain joins TRBV5-1 and TRBJ1-6; 7 bases agree with TRBD1. The CDR3 sequence is 14 residues long. Germline loops: CDR1 SGHRS, CDR2 YFSETQ. V gave up 0 bases and J gave up 7 bases; unmatched junction bases: 1. For the CDR3, the DNA is TGCGCCAGCAGCTTGGGACAGGGCAATTCACCCCTCCACTTT. This translates into CASSLGQGNSPLHF. The full variable domain, completed using reference TRBV5-1 and TRBJ1-6, is KAGVTQTPRYLIKTRGQQVTLSCSPISGHRSVSWYQQTPGQGLQFLFEYFSETQRNKGNFPGRFSGRQFSNSRSEMNVSTLELGDSALYLCASSLGQGNSPLHFGNGTRLTVT.

This clone came up a few times. The CDR3 nucleotides read TGTGCCAGCAGCACTAGCGGGGGCTTCTCCTACGAGCAGTACTTC. It specifies CASSTSGGFSYEQYF. The chain employs TRBV6-5 and TRBJ2-7, with 11 nucleotides matching TRBD2. V dropped 6 bases and J dropped 0; count of bases not matched to a gene: 4. Germline values: CDR1 MNHEY, CDR2 SVGAGI. This CDR3 is built from 15 residues.

The chain is built from TRBV2 and TRBJ2-5; 11 nucleotides line up with TRBD2. CDR1 is SNHLY, CDR2 FYNNEI, per germline. CDR3 size: 15 residues. The CDR3 region is CATVPLAGGGETQYF. The CDR3 DNA sequence: TGTGCTACAGTCCCGCTAGCGGGAGGAGGAGAGACCCAGTACTTC.